Listed here are 2 T cell receptor beta chains from one sample, sequenced in a study of blood T cells in healthy people across ages. The authors ran a second PCR of about 6 to 12 cycles using a sample-barcoded 5' primer and a J-beta primer mix. TCRdb fed the 5' RACE reads into MiXCR, producing one record per CDR3 protein. Of some 900,000 distinct CDR3 sequences detected, about 48% appear once; the ten largest clones hold 13%. What was sequenced was blood. These receptor sequences come from a man aged 30 to 45 in good health.

The J gene is TRBJ1-2, the V gene TRBV3-1; D not certain. The germline V gene has CDR1 LGHDT and CDR2 YNNKEL (reference sequence). The CDR3 length is 15 residues. With 0 bases removed from V and 8 bases from J, the gap between germline ends came to 16 bases. The CDR3 region has the DNA TGTGCCAGCAGCCAAGATCTCCGGCAGGAGGAGGGCTACACCTTC. Its protein is CASSQDLRQEEGYTF.

The rearrangement uses TRBV19 and TRBJ2-1; 8 bases fit TRBD2. The CDR3 runs 15 residues. CDR1 is LNHDA and CDR2 is SQIVND in the germline V gene (reference sequence). V was pared by 1 base and J by 4 bases, with 3 bases of the junction left unmatched. This CDR3 is CASSIGSGNYNEQFF. The CDR3 DNA sequence: TGTGCCAGTAGTATAGGTAGCGGGAATTACAATGAGCAGTTCTTC.